This T cell receptor (beta chain) was captured by sequencing in a study of cytomegalovirus exposure and HLA in healthy donors. The CDR3 has 14 amino acids. Losses at the gene ends were 6 bases for V and 3 bases for J; bases not matched to a gene: 7. Germline-derived CDR1 and CDR2 are SGHNT and YYREEE (reference sequence). PCR primers comprised 60 Vbeta and 13 Jbeta primers. Assay used: immunoSEQ multiplex PCR; TCRdb lists only in-frame clones, some missing. This sample yields 150,000 to 200,000 clones, of which approximately 85% are seen a single time; about a tenth belongs to the top ten. The sequence was obtained from a young man in good health and CMV-seropositive. V and J are TRBV5-4 and TRBJ2-7; 9 bases line up with TRBD1. Material: PBMCs. The CDR3: CASNMGQGFYEQYF. The CDR3 nucleotides are TGTGCCAGCAACATGGGACAGGGATTCTACGAGCAGTACTTC.